Listed here are 3 T cell receptor beta chains from one sample, sequenced in a study of cytomegalovirus exposure and HLA in healthy donors. 60 Vbeta and 13 Jbeta primers were used in PCR. Clones were sequenced by immunoSEQ multiplex PCR, and TCRdb holds only the in-frame ones, with some missing. The sample includes almost 35,000 clones. Input material: PBMCs. These receptors originate from a woman aged 35 to 49 in good health and CMV-seropositive.

The gene calls are TRBV5-8 and TRBJ2-7; 9 nucleotides align to TRBD1. CDR3 length: 15 amino acids. Trimming took 3 bases from V and 4 from J; bases not matched to a gene: 8. Germline assignment: CDR1 SGHTS and CDR2 YDEGEE. The CDR3 reads CASSSPGTGKYEQYF. The CDR3 DNA is TGTGCCAGCAGCTCCCCTGGGACAGGGAAATACGAGCAGTACTTC.

This chain joins TRBV19 and TRBJ2-1; perhaps TRBD1 as D (6 bases). This CDR3 has 14 residues. Trimming left V 5 bases short and J 9 bases short, with 17 bases between. Germline V lookup: CDR1 LNHDA, CDR2 SQIVND (reference sequence). CDR3 loop: CASSVGRQASEQFF. DNA of the CDR3: TGTGCCAGTAGTGTTGGAAGACAGGCAAGTGAGCAGTTCTTC.

The rearrangement uses TRBV7-2 and TRBJ1-4; D is undetermined. This CDR3 region has 15 residues. V dropped 5 bases and J dropped 0 bases, with 10 bases sitting between them. Looked up from germline, CDR1 is SGHTA and CDR2 is FQGNSA. The CDR3 nucleotides are TGTGCCAGCAGCCCGAACAGAGCAACTAATGAAAAACTGTTTTTT. Residues: CASSPNRATNEKLFF.